This TCR beta chain was obtained from a study of beta chain features in type 1 diabetes. Whole-study context: The patient and healthy donor groups were comparable for age, gender and cell yields. General study findings and limits: Among patients with Type 1 diabetes, TCRB CDR3s were moderately but significantly shorter in every one of the four CD4+ subsets.

Germline V lookup: CDR1 KGHSH, CDR2 LQKENI. The CDR3 consists of 16 residues. Trimming stripped 0 bases from V and 12 bases from J, with 23 bases between. This clone turned up a few times. The antigen is undetermined. Investigators reverse transcribed all isolated RNA, so they sequenced expressed TCRB transcripts. This table comes from immunoSEQ multiplex PCR, and its TCRdb copy is limited to in-frame clones, with some not included. Of 330,000 or so clones listed, about 20% are singletons. J is TRBJ1-1 and V is TRBV18; D may be TRBD1 (6 bases). Sequenced input: naive CD4+ T cells from blood. The TCR sequence derives from a woman under 30 in good health. The CDR3 reads CASSPPYGTLPSRPFF. The CDR3 DNA is TGTGCCAGCTCACCACCTTACGGGACACTTCCCTCGAGGCCTTTCTTT.